A single sample gave rise to the 30 T cell receptor beta chains below, sequenced in a study of blood T cell repertoires in COVID-19. Profiled with immunoSEQ multiplex PCR; TCRdb holds only in-frame clones, not every one. The repertoire has some 250,000 clones, roughly 79% of them found once; the top ten carry 6% to 8%. The sample taken for sequencing was peripheral blood. These receptors were obtained from a woman of 80 years or more with COVID-19, enrolled during active disease.

A word on this clone: Other nucleotide sequences from this sample produce the same CDR3. The gene calls are TRBV7-9 and TRBJ1-5; 7 bases match TRBD1. V lost 1 base, J lost 6 bases, and 3 bases stayed unmatched. CDR1 and CDR2 from the germline V gene are SEHNR and FQNEAQ (reference sequence). The CDR3 spans 14 residues. The CDR3 protein is CASSLGQGGQPQHF. Written as DNA, the CDR3 is TGTGCCAGCAGCTTAGGACAGGGTGGTCAGCCCCAGCATTTT. Full variable domain (missing parts from reference TRBV7-9 and TRBJ1-5): DTGVSQNPRHKITKRGQNVTFRCDPISEHNRLYWYRQTLGQGPEFLTYFQNEAQLEKSRLLSDRFSAERPKGSFSTLEIQRTEQGDSAMYLCASSLGQGGQPQHFGDGTRLSIL.

This clone was recorded only once. The V call is TRBV5-4, the J call TRBJ1-1; TRBD1 matches 9 bases. Germline trimming cut 0 bases from V and 8 bases from J; bases unmatched to any gene: 2. The CDR3 has 13 amino acids. Germline loops: CDR1 SGHNT, CDR2 YYREEE (reference sequence). This chain's CDR3 is CASSLGQGVEAFF. DNA of the CDR3: TGTGCCAGCAGCTTGGGACAGGGGGTGGAAGCTTTCTTT. The variable domain in full, completed from reference TRBV5-4 and TRBJ1-1, reads ETGVTQSPTHLIKTRGQQVTLRCSSQSGHNTVSWYQQALGQGPQFIFQYYREEENGRGNFPPRFSGLQFPNYSSELNVNALELDDSALYLCASSLGQGVEAFFGQGTRLTVV.

There are a few counts of this clone. The chain combines TRBV3-1 (or the pseudogene TRBV3-2) with TRBJ1-1, with no clear D. V was cut by 0 bases and J by 2 bases, with 10 bases left in between. This CDR3 has 15 residues. CDR1 is LGHDT, CDR2 YNNKEL, per germline (reference sequence). The CDR3 DNA follows: TGTGCCAGCAGCCAAGATGGACGGGGAAACACTGAAGCTTTCTTT. Translating it yields CASSQDGRGNTEAFF.

The chain links TRBV7-8 to TRBJ1-1, with D unclear. This CDR3 has 14 residues. V shed 6 bases and J shed 0 bases, with 11 bases lying between them. From germline, CDR1 is SGHVS and CDR2 FQNEAQ. CDR3 sequence (DNA): TGTGCCAGCAGTCTTAGGAGTATGAACACTGAAGCTTTCTTT. It translates to CASSLRSMNTEAFF.

This chain connects TRBV2 to TRBJ2-4, with TRBD1 matching over 7 bases. The CDR3 has 16 amino acids. Germline V gene lookup returns CDR1 SNHLY and CDR2 FYNNEI. J was trimmed by 0 bases and V by 7 bases; bases with no gene match: 9. CDR3 nucleotide sequence: TGTGCCAGCAACCGACAGGGTGGTGAAGCCAAAAACATTCAGTACTTC. Amino acid sequence: CASNRQGGEAKNIQYF.

V gene TRBV5-4 combines with J gene TRBJ2-6; 7 bases are shared with TRBD1. The junction had 2 bases not matched to a gene; V was cut back by 4 bases and J by 1 base. Germline-derived CDR1 and CDR2 are SGHNT and YYREEE (reference sequence). The CDR3 runs 15 residues. The CDR3 coding sequence is TGTGCCAGCAGCCCGGGACAGTCTGGGGCCAACGTCCTGACTTTC. Translated: CASSPGQSGANVLTF.

This clone was found once. The CDR3 sequence: CASSPPSGTGGEKLFF. The CDR3 nucleotides are TGTGCCAGCTCACCACCGTCGGGGACAGGGGGCGAAAAACTGTTTTTT. The genes are TRBV18 and TRBJ1-4, with 12 bases identical to TRBD1. CDR1 is KGHSH and CDR2 is LQKENI in the germline V gene. This CDR3 comprises 16 residues. The ends lost 0 bases at V and 8 bases at J; junction bases unmatched: 4.

The rearrangement uses TRBV7-3 and TRBJ1-1; 7 bases are a match to TRBD1. Per the germline V gene, CDR1 is SGHTA and CDR2 is FQGTGA. Losses at the gene ends were 2 bases for V and 4 bases for J; bases not matched to a gene: 1. The CDR3 runs to 13 residues. CDR3 residues: CASSLDRATEAFF. The CDR3 region has the DNA TGTGCCAGCAGCTTAGACAGGGCCACTGAAGCTTTCTTT.

The chain carries TRBV18 and TRBJ2-3; possibly TRBD1 for D (5 bases). The germline CDR1 and CDR2 sequences are KGHSH and LQKENI. CDR3 length equals 12 residues. Trimming left V 3 bases short and J 4 bases short, with 5 bases between. CDR3 in amino acids: CASSPRADTQYF. CDR3 in DNA: TGTGCCAGCTCACCCAGGGCAGATACGCAGTATTTT.

This chain links TRBV29-1 with TRBJ1-3; D is ambiguous. This CDR3 has 14 residues. Deletions cut 4 bases from V and 2 bases from J, with 12 bases between. Germline V lookup: CDR1 SQVTM, CDR2 ANQGSEA. The CDR3 DNA reads as TGCAGCGTTGCCCATTCAGCGGCTGGAAACACCATATATTTT. Translated, it gives CSVAHSAAGNTIYF.

This chain links TRBV5-4 with TRBJ1-2, with 9 bases fitting TRBD1. V shed 0 bases and J 8 bases; nucleotides not matched to a gene: 5. The CDR3 loop spans 14 amino acids. The germline V gene has CDR1 SGHNT and CDR2 YYREEE (reference sequence). CDR3: CASSLGQGDGGYTF. In nucleotides, the CDR3 is TGTGCCAGCAGCTTGGGACAGGGGGACGGAGGCTACACCTTC.

This clone was detected once. The CDR3 sequence: CATAVGARTEAFF. The CDR3 DNA reads as TGTGCCACCGCGGTAGGGGCGCGGACTGAAGCTTTCTTT. This chain joins TRBV2 and TRBJ1-1, with D possibly being TRBD1 (5 bases). The CDR3 spans 13 residues. Between the trimmed V and J ends, which lost 10 bases and 5 bases, there was a span of 17 bases. CDR1 is SNHLY and CDR2 is FYNNEI in the germline V gene. The entire variable domain, with the rest obtained from reference TRBV2 and TRBJ1-1, is as follows: EPEVTQTPSHQVTQMGQEVILRCVPISNHLYFYWYRQILGQKVEFLVSFYNNEISEKSEIFDDQFSVERPDGSNFTLKIRSTKLEDSAMYFCATAVGARTEAFFGQGTRLTVV.

In its sample, this clone was seen a few times. Other DNA sequences in the sample encode the same CDR3. This rearrangement joins TRBV12-3 or TRBV12-4 to TRBJ1-2; D is uncertain. The CDR3 runs 13 residues. The V end lost 3 bases, the J end lost 3 bases, and 8 bases lay between the germline ends. In DNA form, the CDR3 reads TGTGCCAGCAGTTTTCGGGGAGACTATGGCTACACCTTC. Protein product: CASSFRGDYGYTF.

This clone has more than one count but fewer than ten. This chain joins TRBV18 and TRBJ1-1; maybe TRBD1 (5 bases). CDR1 KGHSH and CDR2 LQKENI come from the germline V gene. The V end was cut by 0 bases, the J end by 5 bases, with 13 bases between. This CDR3 is 15 amino acids long. CDR3 region: CASSPPTGARTEAFF. DNA for the CDR3: TGTGCCAGCTCACCACCGACTGGGGCGCGAACTGAAGCTTTCTTT.

The V call is TRBV2, the J call TRBJ1-2, with D perhaps TRBD1 (6 bases). This CDR3 is 13 amino acids long. Germline CDR1 and CDR2: SNHLY and FYNNEI. The V gene lost 6 bases and the J gene lost 3 bases, with 11 bases spanning the gap. Written as DNA, the CDR3 is TGTGCCAGCAGGACACAGGGTTACTATGGCTACACCTTC. Its protein product is CASRTQGYYGYTF.

The genes are TRBV5-1 and TRBJ2-3; possibly TRBD1 for D (5 bases). Germline CDR1 reads SGHRS; CDR2 reads YFSETQ. There are 14 residues in the CDR3. V was cut by 0 bases and J by 4 bases, with 9 bases left in between. The CDR3 DNA reads as TGCGCCAGCAGCTTGGAGGGGTTGTCAGATACGCAGTATTTT. Its protein product is CASSLEGLSDTQYF.

This chain links TRBV5-1 with TRBJ2-5; TRBD1 agrees at 11 bases. After removal of 2 bases from V and 4 bases from J, the junction contained 10 bases not matched to a gene. CDR1 SGHRS and CDR2 YFSETQ come from the germline V gene. This CDR3 has 17 amino acids. CDR3 loop: CASSLGQGASSTETQYF. The CDR3 bases are TGCGCCAGCAGCTTAGGACAGGGGGCTTCGAGCACAGAGACCCAGTACTTC.

The chain is built from TRBV2 and TRBJ1-5; TRBD1 matches 7 bases. V lost 7 bases, J lost 3 bases, and 6 bases stayed unmatched. This CDR3 contains 14 residues. Germline V gives CDR1 SNHLY, CDR2 FYNNEI. Here the CDR3 DNA reads TGTGCCAGCAACTCCGGGACAGACAATCAGCCCCAGCATTTT. The encoded protein is CASNSGTDNQPQHF.

V and J are TRBV4-2 and TRBJ2-1; 10 bases map to TRBD2. Germline CDR1 and CDR2: LGHNA and YNFKEQ. J lost 7 bases, V lost 1 base, and 4 bases had no gene match. This CDR3 spans 15 amino acids. The CDR3 region is CASSQVGLAENEQFF. For the CDR3, the DNA is TGTGCCAGCAGCCAAGTCGGACTAGCGGAAAATGAGCAGTTCTTC.

The chain uses TRBV12-3 or TRBV12-4 and TRBJ1-3, with D perhaps TRBD1 (6 bases). V lost 3 bases, J lost 3 bases, and 6 bases lay in between. This CDR3 region has 13 residues. The CDR3 DNA follows: TGTGCCAGCAGTTTCAGGGGTGGAAACACCATATATTTT. Translated, it gives CASSFRGGNTIYF.

This clone showed up just once. The chain carries TRBV11-3 and TRBJ2-1, with 9 bases identical to TRBD2. CDR1 SGHNT and CDR2 YENEEA come from the germline V gene. The CDR3 contains 15 residues. V gave up 1 base and J gave up 5 bases; unmatched junction bases: 3. The DNA for the CDR3 is TGTGCCAGCAGCTTAGGGCTAGCGGGGAACAATGAGCAGTTCTTC. This codes for CASSLGLAGNNEQFF.

This clone was found once. The chain has TRBV5-1 and TRBJ2-7, with a possible D match to TRBD2 (6 bases). The CDR3 is 13 amino acids. The V gene lost 4 bases and the J gene lost 6 bases, with 14 bases spanning the gap. In germline, CDR1 is SGHRS, CDR2 YFSETQ. The CDR3 sequence: CASSGTGGGEQYF. In nucleotides, the CDR3 is TGCGCCAGCAGCGGGACTGGGGGTGGCGAGCAGTACTTC. Looking up the rest from reference TRBV5-1 and TRBJ2-7 gives the full variable domain: KAGVTQTPRYLIKTRGQQVTLSCSPISGHRSVSWYQQTPGQGLQFLFEYFSETQRNKGNFPGRFSGRQFSNSRSEMNVSTLELGDSALYLCASSGTGGGEQYFGPGTRLTVT.

This rearrangement joins TRBV3-1 (or the pseudogene TRBV3-2) to TRBJ1-2; 7 positions match TRBD1. The J segment lost 5 bases and the V segment lost 4 bases, leaving 10 bases of the junction unmatched. The CDR3 runs to 15 residues. Germline assignment: CDR1 LGHDT and CDR2 YNNKEL (reference sequence). The CDR3 DNA is TGTGCCAGCAGCCTCCTCGGGACAGCTTCATATGGCTACACCTTC. As protein: CASSLLGTASYGYTF.

This CDR3 reads CASSLDGAGENYGYTF. CDR3 nucleotides: TGTGCCAGCAGCTTAGACGGAGCTGGGGAGAACTATGGCTACACCTTC. This chain links TRBV7-9 with TRBJ1-2; D unclear. V was cut by 1 base and J by 2 bases, with 14 bases left in between. CDR1 is SEHNR and CDR2 is FQNEAQ in the germline V gene (reference sequence). The CDR3 has 16 residues.

V is TRBV7-3 and J is TRBJ2-2; TRBD1 matches at 8 bases. The V gene's germline CDR1 is SGHTA and CDR2 FQGTGA. Unmatched junction bases numbered 12, after V lost 1 base and J lost 2 bases. This CDR3 region has 19 residues. In DNA, the CDR3 is TGTGCCAGCAGCTTAAGAGAGGGGACAGGAAGGTCAAACACCGGGGAGCTGTTTTTT. This codes for CASSLREGTGRSNTGELFF.

V usage is TRBV5-1 and J usage is TRBJ2-5; maybe TRBD2 (6 bases). This CDR3 contains 14 residues. Deletions cut 1 base from V and 3 bases from J, with 10 bases between. Germline V gives CDR1 SGHRS, CDR2 YFSETQ. The chain's CDR3 is CASSLRTGEETQYF. The CDR3 bases are TGCGCCAGCAGCTTGAGGACGGGAGAAGAGACCCAGTACTTC. Full variable domain (rest looked up from reference TRBV5-1 and TRBJ2-5): KAGVTQTPRYLIKTRGQQVTLSCSPISGHRSVSWYQQTPGQGLQFLFEYFSETQRNKGNFPGRFSGRQFSNSRSEMNVSTLELGDSALYLCASSLRTGEETQYFGPGTRLLVL.

The chain is built from TRBV9 and TRBJ1-2; D is unclear. The V gene lost 3 bases and the J gene lost 8 bases, with 17 bases spanning the gap. Germline lookup yields CDR1 SGDLS and CDR2 YYNGEE. The CDR3 contains 14 residues. The CDR3 reads CASSALTAAEGYTF. DNA for the CDR3: TGTGCCAGCAGCGCCCTCACCGCCGCGGAGGGCTACACCTTC.

The chain has TRBV10-3 and TRBJ1-1, with 10 bases lining up with TRBD1. The CDR3 is 16 amino acids. The V gene end was trimmed by 6 bases and the J gene end by 0 bases; junction bases not matched to a gene: 7. From germline, CDR1 is ENHRY and CDR2 SYGVKD. CDR3 nucleotides: TGTGCCATCAGCCCGACAGGGGGCCACTTGAACACTGAAGCTTTCTTT. Translating gives CAISPTGGHLNTEAFF.

This sequence joins TRBV6-1 and TRBJ2-6, with 8 positions matching TRBD2. The CDR3 totals 18 residues. The germline V gene encodes CDR1 MNHNS and CDR2 SASEGT. With V trimmed by 4 bases and J by 3 bases, 11 bases remained unmatched. The CDR3 is CASSAPGGTGFGANVLTF. CDR3 in DNA: TGTGCCAGCAGTGCCCCGGGGGGGACCGGATTTGGGGCCAACGTCCTGACTTTC.

The chain has TRBV2 and TRBJ2-3; perhaps TRBD2 as D (7 bases). V lost 4 bases and J 5 bases, leaving 13 bases between the germline ends. The germline CDR1 and CDR2 sequences are SNHLY and FYNNEI. CDR3 length equals 14 residues. DNA for the CDR3: TGTGCCAGCAGTGTGGGGGGGGCGGGAGATACGCAGTATTTT. Translating gives CASSVGGAGDTQYF.